The rows below give T cell receptor beta chains drawn from one sample of a study of cytomegalovirus exposure and HLA in healthy donors. TCRdb keeps only in-frame clones here, not all; method: immunoSEQ multiplex PCR. This table has roughly 170,000 clones, under 85% appearing once. The sample consisted of PBMCs. The source of these receptors is a man aged 50-60 years in good health and CMV-seronegative. The CDR3 runs from the conserved cysteine through the conserved F or W. D genes are given only for firm matches. Size tells how often a clone was seen (once, few, many) or the class of an expanded clone, and some rows leave it out.

J	V	length	size	D	DNA	CDR3
TRBJ2-6	TRBV7-2	17	once	.	TGTGCCAGCAGCTTTTGGACTGGGAGCTCTGGGGCCAACGTCCTGACTTTC	CASSFWTGSSGANVLTF
TRBJ2-1	TRBV15	13	.	.	TGTGCCACCAGGAGGCGGGGAAACAATGAGCAGTTCTTC	CATRRRGNNEQFF
TRBJ2-7	TRBV7-9	16	.	TRBD2	TGTTCCAGCAGCTCGAGACTAGCGGGAGAATTGGACGAGCAGTACTTC	CSSSSRLAGELDEQYF
TRBJ2-2	TRBV5-1	15	.	.	TGCGCCAGCAGCTTGCAGGGTTCGAACACCGGGGAGCTGTTTTTT	CASSLQGSNTGELFF
TRBJ2-1	TRBV19	17	.	TRBD2	TGTGCCAGTAGTATAAATTTGGGGACTAGCTTCTACAATGAGCAGTTCTTC	CASSINLGTSFYNEQFF
TRBJ1-3	TRBV5-1	13	.	TRBD1	TGCGCCACCAAAGGACAGGGTAGAAACACCATATATTTT	CATKGQGRNTIYF
TRBJ1-2	TRBV28	16	.	TRBD1	TGTGCCAGCAGTTCCCTTTTTACAGGGGGCGCTCGTGGCTACACCTTC	CASSSLFTGGARGYTF
TRBJ2-1	TRBV29-1	15	.	TRBD2	TGCAGCGGGATGCCAGCTGGACTAGCAGCCAATGAGCAGTTCTTC	CSGMPAGLAANEQFF
TRBJ2-7	TRBV28	12	.	.	TGTGCCAGCAGTTATAAGCCCTACGAGCAGTACTTC	CASSYKPYEQYF
TRBJ2-3	TRBV5-1	12	.	.	TGCGCCAGCAGCTTGTCAACAGATACGCAGTATTTT	CASSLSTDTQYF
TRBJ2-3	TRBV5-1	12	.	.	TGCGCCAGCAGCTCTAACGGAGATACGCAGTATTTT	CASSSNGDTQYF
TRBJ2-7	TRBV6-1	15	.	TRBD1	TGTGCCAGCAGTGAAGCCCCCGGGACAGGGGACGAGCAGTACTTC	CASSEAPGTGDEQYF
TRBJ1-2	TRBV6-1	15	.	.	TGTGCCAGCAGTGAAACGACAGGCCCTAACTATGGCTACACCTTC	CASSETTGPNYGYTF
TRBJ2-7	TRBV28	14	.	TRBD2	TGTGCCAGCAGCAGACCGGGACTACCCTACGAGCAGTACTTC	CASSRPGLPYEQYF
TRBJ2-3	TRBV7-2	15	.	.	TGTGCCAGCAGCTTGGGACAACTAAGCACAGATACGCAGTATTTT	CASSLGQLSTDTQYF
TRBJ1-5	TRBV19	14	.	.	TGTGCCAGTAGAACCCGGGACAACCATCAGCCCCAGCATTTT	CASRTRDNHQPQHF
TRBJ1-1	TRBV27	14	.	TRBD1	TGTGCCAGCAGTAAGAACAGGGGGAACACTGAAGCTTTCTTT	CASSKNRGNTEAFF
TRBJ2-2	TRBV6-6	16	.	TRBD1	TGTGCCACTTCGGGACAGGGGGCTTCAGTAGCCGGGGAGCTGTTTTTT	CATSGQGASVAGELFF
TRBJ2-1	TRBV28	13	.	.	TGTGCCAGCAGTTCCGCGGAGGGCTATGAGCAGTTCTTC	CASSSAEGYEQFF
TRBJ2-1	TRBV28	16	.	.	TGTGCCAGCACCAGTTTTGGGGAGAGGATAAAAAATGAGCAGTTCTTC	CASTSFGERIKNEQFF
TRBJ2-3	TRBV7-2	16	.	TRBD1	TGTGCCAGCAGCTTAGCCCGGACAGGGGGCGCAGATACGCAGTATTTT	CASSLARTGGADTQYF
TRBJ1-1	TRBV7-9	13	.	.	TGTGCCAGCAGCTTAGTAGAGAACACTGAAGCTTTCTTT	CASSLVENTEAFF
TRBJ2-7	TRBV19	15	few	.	TGTGCCAGTATCCCTAGGCCGAGAACCTCGTTCGAGCAGTACTTC	CASIPRPRTSFEQYF
TRBJ2-1	TRBV4-2	13	.	.	TGTGCCAGCAGCCAGGGGGCTTACAATGAGCAGTTCTTC	CASSQGAYNEQFF
TRBJ2-3	TRBV4-3	17	.	.	TGCGCCAGCAGCCAACGTTCTAGGACGGGAAGCACAGATACGCAGTATTTT	CASSQRSRTGSTDTQYF